The 5 T cell receptor beta chains reported below all come from one sample, sequenced in a study of blood T cell repertoires in COVID-19. Assay used: immunoSEQ multiplex PCR; TCRdb lists only in-frame clones, some missing. Among 380,000 or so clones listed, 70% to 90% were seen once. Sequenced: PBMCs or T cells enriched from blood (not recorded which). The receptors shown here come from a man between 25 and 39 years old who had recovered from COVID-19.

This clone has just one count. This chain connects TRBV19 to TRBJ2-3, with 10 bases matching TRBD2. J lost 0 bases, V lost 8 bases, and 5 bases had no gene match. The CDR3 runs to 15 residues. From germline, CDR1 is LNHDA and CDR2 SQIVND (reference sequence). The CDR3 loop is CASATSGASTDTQYF. In DNA, the CDR3 is TGTGCCAGTGCTACTAGCGGGGCGAGCACAGATACGCAGTATTTT.

V and J are TRBV11-3 and TRBJ2-4, with 10 bases identical to TRBD1. Trimming cost V 5 bases and J 0 bases; bases outside gene matches: 16. The germline CDR1 and CDR2 sequences are SGHNT and YENEEA. CDR3 size: 20 residues. CDR3 nucleotides: TGTGCCAGCAGCACCCGACAGGGGGCGGGTAAGGTACTAGCCAAAAACATTCAGTACTTC. It specifies CASSTRQGAGKVLAKNIQYF.

This clone was seen more than once but under ten times. The chain employs TRBV3-1 (or the pseudogene TRBV3-2) and TRBJ2-1, with TRBD2 matching over 9 bases. The germline V gene has CDR1 LGHDT and CDR2 YNNKEL (reference sequence). This CDR3 is built from 15 residues. With 4 bases clipped from V and 7 bases from J, the junction kept 8 bases outside the gene matches. The CDR3 spells CASSPRSGGWNEQFF. In DNA, the CDR3 is TGTGCCAGCAGCCCTAGGAGCGGGGGGTGGAATGAGCAGTTCTTC.

The rearrangement links TRBV11-3 to TRBJ2-1, with TRBD2 matching over 13 bases. Unmatched junction bases numbered 5, after V lost 4 bases and J lost 2 bases. CDR3 length: 17 residues. CDR1 is SGHNT, CDR2 YENEEA, per germline. The CDR3 DNA sequence: TGTGCCAGCAGCTCCACTAGCGGGGGGGCAACCTACAATGAGCAGTTCTTC. Its protein product is CASSSTSGGATYNEQFF.

The chain has TRBV11-3 and TRBJ2-3; TRBD2 agrees at 9 bases. The germline gives CDR1 SGHNT, CDR2 YENEEA. J was trimmed by 3 bases and V by 1 base; bases with no gene match: 5. CDR3 size: 16 residues. The CDR3 DNA is TGTGCCAGCAGCTTAGGGTCTAGCGGGGTAACAGATACGCAGTATTTT. Translated, it gives CASSLGSSGVTDTQYF.